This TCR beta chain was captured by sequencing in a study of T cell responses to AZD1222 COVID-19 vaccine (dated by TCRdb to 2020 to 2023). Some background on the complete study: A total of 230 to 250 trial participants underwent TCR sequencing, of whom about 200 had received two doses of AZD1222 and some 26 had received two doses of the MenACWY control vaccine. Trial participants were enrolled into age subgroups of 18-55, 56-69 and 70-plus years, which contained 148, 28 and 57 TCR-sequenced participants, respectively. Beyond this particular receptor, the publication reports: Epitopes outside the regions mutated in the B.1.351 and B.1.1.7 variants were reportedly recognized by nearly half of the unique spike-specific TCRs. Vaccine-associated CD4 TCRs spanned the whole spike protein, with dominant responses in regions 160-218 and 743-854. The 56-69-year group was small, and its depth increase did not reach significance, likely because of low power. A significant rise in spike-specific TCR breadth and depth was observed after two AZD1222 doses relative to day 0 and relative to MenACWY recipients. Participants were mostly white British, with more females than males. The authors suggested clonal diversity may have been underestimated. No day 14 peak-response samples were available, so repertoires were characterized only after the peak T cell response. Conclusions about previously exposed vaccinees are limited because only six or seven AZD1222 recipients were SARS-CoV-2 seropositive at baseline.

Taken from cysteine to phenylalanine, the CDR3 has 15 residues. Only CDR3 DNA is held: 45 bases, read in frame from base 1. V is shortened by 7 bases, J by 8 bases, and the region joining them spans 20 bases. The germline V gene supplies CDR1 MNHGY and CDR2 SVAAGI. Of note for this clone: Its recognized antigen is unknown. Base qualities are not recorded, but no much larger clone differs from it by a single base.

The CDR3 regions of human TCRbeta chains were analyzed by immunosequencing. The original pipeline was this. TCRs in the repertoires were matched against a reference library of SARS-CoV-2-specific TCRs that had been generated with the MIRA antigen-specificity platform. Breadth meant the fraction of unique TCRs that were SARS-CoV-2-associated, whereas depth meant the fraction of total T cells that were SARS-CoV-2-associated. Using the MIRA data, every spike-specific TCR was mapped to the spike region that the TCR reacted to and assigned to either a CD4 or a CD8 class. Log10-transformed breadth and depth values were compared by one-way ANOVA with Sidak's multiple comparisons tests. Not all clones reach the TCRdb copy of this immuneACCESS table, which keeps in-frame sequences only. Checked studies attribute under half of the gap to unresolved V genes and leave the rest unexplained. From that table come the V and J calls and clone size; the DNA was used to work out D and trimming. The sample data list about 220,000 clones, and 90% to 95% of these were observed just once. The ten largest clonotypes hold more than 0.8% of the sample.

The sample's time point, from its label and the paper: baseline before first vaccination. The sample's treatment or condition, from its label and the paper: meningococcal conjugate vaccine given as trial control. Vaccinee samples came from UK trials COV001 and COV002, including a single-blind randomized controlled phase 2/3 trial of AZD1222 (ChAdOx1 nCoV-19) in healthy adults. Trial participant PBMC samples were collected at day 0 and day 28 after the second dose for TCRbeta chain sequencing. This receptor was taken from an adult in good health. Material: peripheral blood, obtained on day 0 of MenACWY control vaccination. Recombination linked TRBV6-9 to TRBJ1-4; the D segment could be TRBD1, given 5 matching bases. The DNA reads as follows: TGTGCCAGCACTCAGAAACGGGGCGGGGAGGAAAAACTGTTTTTT. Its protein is CASTQKRGGEEKLFF.